These T cell receptor beta chains were read from a single sample in a study of blood T cell repertoires in COVID-19. Produced via immunoSEQ multiplex PCR; TCRdb's table is partial and in-frame only. The data hold some 190,000 clones, with roughly 80% observed a single time. The sequencing input was peripheral blood. The receptors originated from a woman aged 55 to 70 with COVID-19, enrolled during active disease. The CDR3 runs from the conserved cysteine through the conserved F or W. Fields, in order: J gene, clone size, D gene, V gene, CDR3 protein, CDR3 DNA. A D gene is named only where the DNA matches it firmly. Clone size is shown for a subset of rows, as once, few, many or a class of expanded clone.

TRBJ1-2	.	.	TRBV9	CASSPLGQESYGYTF	TGTGCCAGCAGTCCGTTGGGGCAGGAATCCTATGGCTACACCTTC
TRBJ2-6	.	.	TRBV10-3	CAISESDQGGSGANVLTF	TGTGCCATCAGTGAGTCGGATCAGGGGGGTTCTGGGGCCAACGTCCTGACTTTC
TRBJ1-1	.	TRBD1	TRBV28	CASSGQGKWNTEAFF	TGTGCCAGCAGCGGACAGGGAAAGTGGAACACTGAAGCTTTCTTT
TRBJ2-5	.	TRBD1	TRBV29-1	CSGKGAETQYF	TGCAGCGGGAAGGGGGCAGAGACCCAGTACTTC
TRBJ1-6	few	.	TRBV14	CASSQAQGGNSPLHF	TGTGCCAGCAGCCAAGCCCAGGGCGGTAATTCACCCCTCCACTTT
TRBJ1-2	.	.	TRBV20-1	CSLTGAGGYTF	TGCAGTCTTACAGGTGCTGGTGGCTACACCTTC
TRBJ2-1	.	TRBD1	TRBV5-1	CASSLVGTGPFNEQFF	TGCGCCAGCAGCTTGGTCGGGACAGGGCCCTTCAATGAGCAGTTCTTC
TRBJ2-2	.	.	TRBV28	CASARSTGELFF	TGTGCCAGCGCACGGAGCACCGGGGAGCTGTTTTTT
TRBJ1-2	once	.	TRBV3-1/TRBV3-2	CASSQGPQVGAYGYTF	TGTGCCAGCAGCCAAGGCCCCCAGGTGGGGGCTTATGGCTACACCTTC
TRBJ1-2	.	.	TRBV20-1	CSASRQNGYTF	TGCAGTGCTAGTCGCCAGAATGGCTACACCTTC